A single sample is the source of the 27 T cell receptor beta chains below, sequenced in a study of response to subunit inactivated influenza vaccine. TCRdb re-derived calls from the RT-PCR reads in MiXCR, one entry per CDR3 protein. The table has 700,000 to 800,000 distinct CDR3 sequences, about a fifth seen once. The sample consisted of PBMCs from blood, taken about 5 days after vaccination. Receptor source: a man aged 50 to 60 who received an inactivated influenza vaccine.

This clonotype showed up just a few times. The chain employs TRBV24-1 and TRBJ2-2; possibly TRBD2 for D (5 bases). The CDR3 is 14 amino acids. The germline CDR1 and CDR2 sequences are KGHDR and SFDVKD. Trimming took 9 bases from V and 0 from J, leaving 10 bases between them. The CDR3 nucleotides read TGTGCCACCGCCCGGGGATCGAACACCGGGGAGCTGTTTTTT. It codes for CATARGSNTGELFF.

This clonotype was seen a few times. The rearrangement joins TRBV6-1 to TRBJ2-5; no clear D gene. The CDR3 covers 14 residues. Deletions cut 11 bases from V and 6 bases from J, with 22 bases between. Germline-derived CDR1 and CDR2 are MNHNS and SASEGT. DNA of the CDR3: TGTGCCGTCTCCGTCACAGATATTCGGAAGACCCAGTACTTC. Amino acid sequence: CAVSVTDIRKTQYF.

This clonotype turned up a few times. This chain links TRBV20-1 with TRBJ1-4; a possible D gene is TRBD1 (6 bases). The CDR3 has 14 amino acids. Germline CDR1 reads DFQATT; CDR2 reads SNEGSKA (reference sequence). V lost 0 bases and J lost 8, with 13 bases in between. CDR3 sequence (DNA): TGCAGTGCTAGAGAACCGGGACATTTGGAAAAACTGTTTTTT. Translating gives CSAREPGHLEKLFF.

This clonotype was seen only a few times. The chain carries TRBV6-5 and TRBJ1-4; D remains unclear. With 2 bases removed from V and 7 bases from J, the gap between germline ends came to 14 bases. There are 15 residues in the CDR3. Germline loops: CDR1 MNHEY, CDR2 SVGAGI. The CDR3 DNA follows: TGTGCCAGCAGTTACGATCCGGGAATGACTGAAAAACTGTTTTTT. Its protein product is CASSYDPGMTEKLFF.

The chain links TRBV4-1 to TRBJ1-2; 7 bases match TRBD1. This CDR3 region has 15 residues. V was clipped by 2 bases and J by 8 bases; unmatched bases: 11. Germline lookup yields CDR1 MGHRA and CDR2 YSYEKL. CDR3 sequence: CASSQIDRDIKGYTF. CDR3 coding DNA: TGCGCCAGCAGCCAAATTGACAGGGACATAAAAGGCTACACCTTC.

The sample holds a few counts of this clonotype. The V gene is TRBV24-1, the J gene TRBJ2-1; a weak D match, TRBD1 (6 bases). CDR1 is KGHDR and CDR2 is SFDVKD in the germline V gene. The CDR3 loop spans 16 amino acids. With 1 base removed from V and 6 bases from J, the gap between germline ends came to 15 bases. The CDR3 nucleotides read TGTGCCACCAGTGATTTTGCGGCAGGGGAAGGCAATGAGCAGTTCTTC. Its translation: CATSDFAAGEGNEQFF.

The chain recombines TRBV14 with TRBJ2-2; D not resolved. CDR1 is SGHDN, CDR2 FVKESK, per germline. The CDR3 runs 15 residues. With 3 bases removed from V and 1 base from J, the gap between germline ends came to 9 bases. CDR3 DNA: TGTGCCAGCAGCCAGCAGCTGGGGAACACCGGGGAGCTGTTTTTT. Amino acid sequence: CASSQQLGNTGELFF.

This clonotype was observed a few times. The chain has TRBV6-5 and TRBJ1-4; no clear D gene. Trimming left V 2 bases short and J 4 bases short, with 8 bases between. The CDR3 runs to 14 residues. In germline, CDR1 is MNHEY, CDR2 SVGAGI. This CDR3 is CASSYRRVNEKLFF. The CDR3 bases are TGTGCCAGCAGTTACCGTCGGGTTAATGAAAAACTGTTTTTT.

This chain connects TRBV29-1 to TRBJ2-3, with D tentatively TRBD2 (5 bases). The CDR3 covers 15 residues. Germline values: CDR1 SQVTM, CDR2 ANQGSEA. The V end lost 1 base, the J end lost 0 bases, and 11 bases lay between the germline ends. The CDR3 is CSVEGPSKSTDTQYF. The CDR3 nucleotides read TGCAGCGTTGAAGGACCTAGCAAAAGCACAGATACGCAGTATTTT.

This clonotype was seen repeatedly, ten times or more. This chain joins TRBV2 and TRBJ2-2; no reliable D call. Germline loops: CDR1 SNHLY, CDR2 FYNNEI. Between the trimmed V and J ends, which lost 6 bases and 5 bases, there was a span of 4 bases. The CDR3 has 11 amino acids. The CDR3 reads CASSDTGELFF. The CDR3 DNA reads TGTGCCAGCAGCGATACCGGGGAGCTGTTTTTT.

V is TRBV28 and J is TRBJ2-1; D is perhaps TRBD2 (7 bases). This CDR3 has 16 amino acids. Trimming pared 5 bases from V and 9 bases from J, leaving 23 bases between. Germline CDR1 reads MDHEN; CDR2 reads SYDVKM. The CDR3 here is CASSPRPGAGVGEQFF. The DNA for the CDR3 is TGTGCCAGCAGTCCGCGGCCGGGGGCGGGAGTTGGTGAGCAGTTCTTC.

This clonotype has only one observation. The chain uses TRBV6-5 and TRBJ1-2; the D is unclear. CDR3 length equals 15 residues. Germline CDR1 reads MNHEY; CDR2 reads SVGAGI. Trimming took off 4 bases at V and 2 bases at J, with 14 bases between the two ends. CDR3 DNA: TGTGCCAGCAGTTCACTCGCTGCCAACAACTATGGCTACACCTTC. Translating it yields CASSSLAANNYGYTF.

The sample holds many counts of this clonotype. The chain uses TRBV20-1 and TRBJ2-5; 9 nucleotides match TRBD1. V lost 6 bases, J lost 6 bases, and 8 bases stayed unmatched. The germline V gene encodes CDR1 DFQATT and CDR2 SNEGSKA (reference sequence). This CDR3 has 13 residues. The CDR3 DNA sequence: TGCAGTGCCCGGGACAGGGTTCTGCAGACCCAGTACTTC. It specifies CSARDRVLQTQYF.

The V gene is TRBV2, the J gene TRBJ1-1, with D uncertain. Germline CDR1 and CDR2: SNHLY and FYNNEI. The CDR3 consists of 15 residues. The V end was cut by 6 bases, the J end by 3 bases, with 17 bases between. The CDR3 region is CASRMETLPYTEAFF. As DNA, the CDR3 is TGTGCCAGCAGAATGGAGACACTTCCCTACACTGAAGCTTTCTTT.

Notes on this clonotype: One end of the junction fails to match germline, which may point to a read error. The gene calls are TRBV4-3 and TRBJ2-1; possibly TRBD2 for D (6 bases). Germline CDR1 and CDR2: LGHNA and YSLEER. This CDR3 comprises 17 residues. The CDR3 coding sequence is TGCGCCAGCAGCCAAAGCATAGCAGGGCCCTGGGGGGATGAGAAGTTCTTC. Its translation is CASSQSIAGPWGDEKFF.

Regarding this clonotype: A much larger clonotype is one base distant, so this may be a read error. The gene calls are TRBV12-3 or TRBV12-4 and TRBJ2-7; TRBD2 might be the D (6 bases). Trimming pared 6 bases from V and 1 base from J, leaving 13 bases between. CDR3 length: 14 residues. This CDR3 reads CASRSPGVSYEQYF. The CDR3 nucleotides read TGTGCCAGCAGAAGCCCGGGGGTTTCCTACGAGCAGTACTTC.

CDR3 region: CASSQDYPGYNSPLHF. Written as DNA, the CDR3 is TGCGCCAGCAGCCAAGATTACCCAGGCTATAATTCACCCCTCCACTTT. This chain uses TRBV4-3 with TRBJ1-6; D gene unclear. CDR1 is LGHNA and CDR2 is YSLEER in the germline V gene. V lost 0 bases and J lost 3, with 9 bases in between. This CDR3 spans 16 amino acids.

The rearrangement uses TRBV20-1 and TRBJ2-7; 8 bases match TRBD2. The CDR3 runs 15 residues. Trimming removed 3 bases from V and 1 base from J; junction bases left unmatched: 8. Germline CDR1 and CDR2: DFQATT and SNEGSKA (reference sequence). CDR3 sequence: CSARNLAGESYEQYF. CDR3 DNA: TGCAGTGCTAGGAACCTAGCGGGCGAATCCTACGAGCAGTACTTC.

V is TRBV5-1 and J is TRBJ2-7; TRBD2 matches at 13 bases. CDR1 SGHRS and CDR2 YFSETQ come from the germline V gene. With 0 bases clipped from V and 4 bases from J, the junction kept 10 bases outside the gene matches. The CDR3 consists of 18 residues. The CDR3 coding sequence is TGCGCCAGCAGCTTGGCAAGCGGACTAGCGGGAGCCTCTTACGAGCAGTACTTC. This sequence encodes CASSLASGLAGASYEQYF.

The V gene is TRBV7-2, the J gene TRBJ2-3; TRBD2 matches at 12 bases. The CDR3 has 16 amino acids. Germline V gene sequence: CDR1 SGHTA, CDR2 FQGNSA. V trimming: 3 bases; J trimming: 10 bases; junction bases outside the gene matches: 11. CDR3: CASSFGLAGGLSAQYF. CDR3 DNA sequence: TGTGCCAGCAGCTTCGGCCTAGCGGGGGGGCTTAGTGCGCAGTATTTT.

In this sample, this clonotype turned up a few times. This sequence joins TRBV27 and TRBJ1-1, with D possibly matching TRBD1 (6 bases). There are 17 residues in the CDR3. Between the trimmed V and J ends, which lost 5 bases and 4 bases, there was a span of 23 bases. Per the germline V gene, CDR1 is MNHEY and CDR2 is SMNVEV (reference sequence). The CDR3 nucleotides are TGTGCCAGCAGTGTCGACAGGTCGACCGTCGTGGGCACTGAAGCTTTCTTT. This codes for CASSVDRSTVVGTEAFF.

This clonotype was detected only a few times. CDR3 sequence (DNA): TGTGCCAGCAGCACCCTGGGCACAGATACGCAGTATTTT. Amino acids: CASSTLGTDTQYF. This chain connects TRBV7-8 to TRBJ2-3; D is unresolved. The CDR3 sequence is 13 residues long. V was trimmed by 5 bases and J by 1 base, leaving 7 bases between them. Germline V gene data show CDR1 as SGHVS and CDR2 as FQNEAQ. Full variable domain (rest looked up from reference TRBV7-8 and TRBJ2-3): GAGVSQSPRYKVAKRGQDVALRCDPISGHVSLFWYQQALGQGPEFLTYFQNEAQLDKSGLPSDRFFAERPEGSVSTLKIQRTQQEDSAVYLCASSTLGTDTQYFGPGTRLTVL.

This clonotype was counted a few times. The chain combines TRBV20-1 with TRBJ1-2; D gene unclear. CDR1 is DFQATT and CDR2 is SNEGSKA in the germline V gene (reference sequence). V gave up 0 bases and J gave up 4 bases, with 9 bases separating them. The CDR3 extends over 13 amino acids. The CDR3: CSARDMTTYGYTF. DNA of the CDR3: TGCAGTGCTAGAGATATGACCACCTATGGCTACACCTTC.

The CDR3 spells CASSLAVWEGSGEQYF. Here the CDR3 DNA reads TGTGCCAGCAGCTTAGCGGTGTGGGAGGGCTCTGGCGAGCAGTACTTC. V usage is TRBV7-6 and J usage is TRBJ2-7; 7 positions match TRBD2. The CDR3 contains 16 residues. CDR1 and CDR2 from the germline V gene are SGHVS and FNYEAQ. The trim removed 0 bases at V and 6 bases at J, leaving 11 bases unmatched. Drawing the rest from reference TRBV7-6 and TRBJ2-7, the complete variable domain is GAGVSQSPRYKVTKRGQDVALRCDPISGHVSLYWYRQALGQGPEFLTYFNYEAQQDKSGLPNDRFSAERPEGSISTLTIQRTEQRDSAMYRCASSLAVWEGSGEQYFGPGTRLTVT.

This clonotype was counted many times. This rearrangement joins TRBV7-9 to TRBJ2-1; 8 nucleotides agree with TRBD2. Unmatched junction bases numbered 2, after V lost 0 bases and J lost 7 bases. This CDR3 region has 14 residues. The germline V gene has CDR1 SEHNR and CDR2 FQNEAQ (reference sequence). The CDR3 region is CASSLAGGGNEQFF. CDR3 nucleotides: TGTGCCAGCAGCTTAGCCGGGGGGGGGAATGAGCAGTTCTTC.

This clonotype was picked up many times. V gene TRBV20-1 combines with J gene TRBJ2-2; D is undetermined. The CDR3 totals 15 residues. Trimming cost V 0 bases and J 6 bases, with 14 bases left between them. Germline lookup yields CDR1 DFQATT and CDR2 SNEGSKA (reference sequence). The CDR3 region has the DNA TGCAGTGCTAGAGATCCTTCTAACCTTTCCGGGGAGCTGTTTTTT. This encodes CSARDPSNLSGELFF.

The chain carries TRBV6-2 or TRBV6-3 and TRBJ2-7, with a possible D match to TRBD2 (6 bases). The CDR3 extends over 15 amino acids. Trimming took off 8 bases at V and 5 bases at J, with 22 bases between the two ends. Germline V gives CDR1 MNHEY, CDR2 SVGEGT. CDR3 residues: CASGVPRTAGHEQYF. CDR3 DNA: TGTGCCAGCGGAGTACCCAGGACTGCGGGGCACGAGCAGTACTTC.